One sample yielded the 2 T cell receptor beta chains listed below, sequenced in a study of blood T cell repertoires in COVID-19. Profiling relied on immunoSEQ multiplex PCR, and the TCRdb table lists in-frame clones only, not all of them. The sample lists about 120,000 clones, more than 80% seen once, with about 27% in the top ten. The sample comprised peripheral blood. The receptors shown here come from a man between 65 and 85 years old with active or convalescent COVID-19.

The chain couples TRBV6-5 to TRBJ2-3; the match to TRBD1 covers 7 bases. There are 15 residues in the CDR3. With 5 bases clipped from V and 0 bases from J, the junction kept 5 bases outside the gene matches. The germline gives CDR1 MNHEY, CDR2 SVGAGI. The CDR3 DNA reads as TGTGCCAGCAGTCTCGGGACAGCGAGCACAGATACGCAGTATTTT. Amino acid sequence: CASSLGTASTDTQYF.

This chain connects TRBV7-8 to TRBJ1-2; D perhaps matches TRBD1 (6 bases). Trimming removed 1 base at V and 1 base at J, with 13 bases between. Germline lookup yields CDR1 SGHVS and CDR2 FQNEAQ. The CDR3 runs 16 residues. The chain's CDR3 is CASSLGGGQSNYGYTF. The CDR3 coding sequence is TGTGCCAGCAGCTTAGGCGGAGGACAGAGTAACTATGGCTACACCTTC.